These T cell receptor beta chains were read from a single sample in a study of identical twins. TCRdb independently ran MiXCR on the 5' RACE reads; one entry per CDR3 protein. The sample holds fewer than 500,000 distinct CDR3 sequences; approximately 14% are singletons and the top ten take approximately 1%. The sample also formed part of further work on yellow fever vaccine responses in identical twins.

The specimen was CD4+ T cells sorted from blood. The receptors come from a young woman in good health. CDR3s include the opening cysteine and the closing phenylalanine or tryptophan. The D gene is left open where the match is weak. A clone size is listed for some rows: how often the clone was seen (once, few, many), or a class if it is expanded.

v_call	d_call	clone_size	j_call	cdr3_nt	cdr3_aa
TRBV5-1	-	few	TRBJ1-1	TGCGCCAGCAGTGAGCGGAGTGGCACTGAAGCTTTCTTT	CASSERSGTEAFF
TRBV20-1	TRBD2	few	TRBJ2-1	TGCAGTGCTAGTTCAAGAATAGCGGGTTTCTCCTACAATGAGCAGTTCTTC	CSASSRIAGFSYNEQFF
TRBV24-1	TRBD2	few	TRBJ2-5	TGTGCCACCAGTGAGTCTAGCGGGAGGCACGGGGCCCAGTACTTC	CATSESSGRHGAQYF
TRBV18	-	-	TRBJ2-2	TGTGCCAGCTCGCCACGTCGGGTCGGGAACACCGGGGAGCTGTTTTTT	CASSPRRVGNTGELFF
TRBV20-1	TRBD2	-	TRBJ2-3	TGCAGTGCTAGACATAGCGGGGGGACAGATACGCAGTATTTT	CSARHSGGTDTQYF
TRBV7-9	TRBD2	many	TRBJ2-5	TGTGCCAGCAGCTTCCTAGCGGGAGGTGGACAAGAGACCCAGTACTTC	CASSFLAGGGQETQYF
TRBV4-1	-	many	TRBJ2-3	TGCGCCAGCAGCCTGGGGTATAAAACAGGACAGAGCACAGATACGCAGTATTTT	CASSLGYKTGQSTDTQYF
TRBV25-1	-	-	TRBJ2-7	TGTGCCAGCCGGCCGAGCTGGCGGGATTCCCACGAGCAGTACTTC	CASRPSWRDSHEQYF
TRBV20-1	-	few	TRBJ2-6	TGCAGTGCCTCTGGGCCAGGGATTCCTGGGGCCAACGTCCTGACTTTC	CSASGPGIPGANVLTF
TRBV2	-	-	TRBJ2-1	TGTGCCAGCAGGGGGTGGTCCCGAGCAGATGAGCAGTTCTTC	CASRGWSRADEQFF
TRBV11-2	-	-	TRBJ2-3	TGTGCCAGCGCCCCCTGGGACCGCACAGATACGCAGTATTTT	CASAPWDRTDTQYF
TRBV12-3/TRBV12-4	TRBD2	-	TRBJ2-3	TGTGCCAGCAGGGGGGACGGGGGGAAGGCAGATACGCAGTATTTT	CASRGDGGKADTQYF
TRBV7-9	-	-	TRBJ1-5	TGTGCCAGCAGCTTAGAGGGCAGGGATCAGCCCCAGCATTTT	CASSLEGRDQPQHF
TRBV30	-	few	TRBJ1-1	TGTGCCTGGAAGGTTACGGGCCAAGCTTTCTTT	CAWKVTGQAFF
TRBV15	-	many	TRBJ2-1	TGTGCCACCAGCAGAGATCTACCTAACTCCTACAATGAGCAGTTCTTC	CATSRDLPNSYNEQFF
TRBV20-1	-	-	TRBJ2-4	TGCAGTGCTAGCAGTACCTTAATAGCCAAAAACATTCAGTACTTC	CSASSTLIAKNIQYF
TRBV10-1	-	-	TRBJ2-3	TGCGCCAGCAGTGAGTCGGAACAGGGTGTAGATACGCAGTATTTT	CASSESEQGVDTQYF
TRBV29-1	-	-	TRBJ2-1	TGCAGCGTTGACGCCGGAGGGCCTGCAGAGCAGTTCTTC	CSVDAGGPAEQFF
TRBV18	-	few	TRBJ2-3	TGTGCCAGCTCACCGGGGAAATCAGATACGCAGTATTTT	CASSPGKSDTQYF
TRBV5-1	TRBD2	few	TRBJ2-1	TGCGCCAGCAGCTTGGCTCTAGCGGGGAATCACAATGAGCAGTTCTTC	CASSLALAGNHNEQFF
TRBV3-1	-	-	TRBJ1-5	TGTGCCAGCAGCCGAGGGGCCAATGGCAATCAGCCCCAGCATTTT	CASSRGANGNQPQHF
TRBV7-2	TRBD2	-	TRBJ2-1	TGTGCCAGCAGCCCCGAAGCGGGAGCGACCTACAATGAGCAGTTCTTC	CASSPEAGATYNEQFF